Below are 4 T cell receptor beta chains sequenced from a single sample in a study of blood T cell repertoires in COVID-19. Profiled with immunoSEQ multiplex PCR; TCRdb holds only in-frame clones, not every one. The sample contains over 250,000 clones, about four fifths of which appear only once. Sequenced material: peripheral blood. These receptors all stem from a woman aged 45-65 years who had recovered from COVID-19.

The chain joins TRBV19 to TRBJ1-5; 9 nucleotides line up with TRBD1. The CDR3 is 16 residues long. With V trimmed by 3 bases and J by 7 bases, 10 bases remained unmatched. In germline, CDR1 is LNHDA, CDR2 SQIVND (reference sequence). The CDR3 reads CASSISGTGYRQPQHF. Written as DNA, the CDR3 is TGTGCCAGTAGTATCTCCGGGACAGGGTATCGGCAGCCCCAGCATTTT. The whole variable domain, remainder taken from reference TRBV19 and TRBJ1-5, is DGGITQSPKYLFRKEGQNVTLSCEQNLNHDAMYWYRQDPGQGLRLIYYSQIVNDFQKGDIAEGYSVSREKKESFPLTVTSAQKNPTAFYLCASSISGTGYRQPQHFGDGTRLSIL.

This chain uses TRBV6-5 with TRBJ1-4; weak D call: TRBD1 (6 bases). The CDR3 totals 14 residues. With 7 bases removed from V and 7 bases from J, the gap between germline ends came to 16 bases. Germline V lookup: CDR1 MNHEY, CDR2 SVGAGI. DNA of the CDR3: TGTGCCAGCACCCACGTGGGACATGGTGAAAAACTGTTTTTT. Encoded protein: CASTHVGHGEKLFF.

The genes are TRBV2 and TRBJ2-3, with TRBD2 matching 9 bases. Unmatched junction bases numbered 7, after V lost 8 bases and J lost 4 bases. Germline CDR1 SNHLY, CDR2 FYNNEI. This CDR3 is built from 14 residues. The CDR3: CASGRASGADTQYF. Written as DNA, the CDR3 is TGTGCCAGCGGGCGGGCTAGCGGGGCAGATACGCAGTATTTT.

This rearrangement joins TRBV5-1 to TRBJ1-2; 8 nucleotides agree with TRBD1. Germline CDR1 is SGHRS and CDR2 is YFSETQ. The CDR3 runs to 15 residues. The V segment lost 5 bases and the J segment 2 bases; nucleotides outside the gene matches: 8. CDR3: CASSPGTGMNYGYTF. CDR3 DNA sequence: TGCGCCAGCAGTCCCGGGACAGGTATGAACTATGGCTACACCTTC. Full variable domain (outside the CDR3, taken from reference TRBV5-1 and TRBJ1-2): KAGVTQTPRYLIKTRGQQVTLSCSPISGHRSVSWYQQTPGQGLQFLFEYFSETQRNKGNFPGRFSGRQFSNSRSEMNVSTLELGDSALYLCASSPGTGMNYGYTFGSGTRLTVV.